A single sample is the source of the 10 T cell receptor beta chains below, sequenced in a study of blood T cells in healthy people across ages. Using a J-beta primer mix together with a sample-barcoded 5' primer, a second PCR was run for roughly 7 to 12 cycles. TCRdb re-called the 5' RACE reads with MiXCR, one entry per CDR3 protein. The sample includes fewer than 650,000 distinct CDR3 sequences, about 28% seen only once; the top ten take approximately 3.3%. A further study also used this sample, focusing on T cells of mothers and their children.

Material for sequencing was blood. Receptors originate from a boy under 10 years old in good health.

This clonotype was detected only a few times. The rearrangement uses TRBV6-5 and TRBJ2-7; D is undetermined. From germline, CDR1 is MNHEY and CDR2 SVGAGI. The CDR3 loop spans 15 amino acids. With 2 bases removed from V and 2 bases from J, the gap between germline ends came to 13 bases. This CDR3 reads CASSYRTPQAYEQYF. For the CDR3, the DNA is TGTGCCAGCAGTTACCGGACCCCCCAGGCCTACGAGCAGTACTTC.

The chain links TRBV29-1 to TRBJ2-7; TRBD1 agrees at 7 bases. V shed 6 bases, J shed 7 bases, and the junction held 9 bases outside the gene matches. This CDR3 comprises 12 residues. Germline lookup yields CDR1 SQVTM and CDR2 ANQGSEA. CDR3 sequence (DNA): TGCAGCGTCCAGGCGACAGGGTATGAGCAGTACTTC. This encodes CSVQATGYEQYF.

This clonotype was counted a few times. The junction shows a germline mismatch at one end, possibly a read error. The CDR3 DNA reads as TGTGCCAGCAGCTTAGATCAAAGGGGACACCTGTTGTTC. This translates into CASSLDQRGHLLF. V is TRBV11-2 and J is TRBJ2-5; perhaps TRBD1 as D (6 bases). CDR1 and CDR2 (germline): SGHAT, FQNNGV. The CDR3 consists of 13 residues. The full variable domain, its missing parts supplied by reference TRBV11-2 and TRBJ2-5, is EAGVAQSPRYKIIEKRQSVAFWCNPISGHATLYWYQQILGQGPKLLIQFQNNGVVDDSQLPKDRFSAERLKGVDSTLKIQPAKLEDSAVYLCASSLDQRGHLLFGPGTRLLVL.

This sequence joins TRBV7-8 and TRBJ2-3; tentative D call: TRBD2 (6 bases). CDR1 is SGHVS and CDR2 is FQNEAQ in the germline V gene. V lost 0 bases, J lost 2 bases, and 15 bases lay in between. This CDR3 is built from 17 residues. CDR3 sequence reads: CASSLALGEVDTDTQYF. Written as DNA, the CDR3 is TGTGCCAGCAGCTTAGCGCTAGGGGAGGTGGACACAGATACGCAGTATTTT.

The chain recombines TRBV27 with TRBJ2-2, with D possibly TRBD2 on 6 matching bases. The CDR3 is made up of 19 amino acids. With 3 bases removed from V and 6 bases from J, the gap between germline ends came to 26 bases. Germline CDR1 reads MNHEY; CDR2 reads SMNVEV (reference sequence). The CDR3 region is CASSFAGRDPTRFPGELFF. In DNA, the CDR3 is TGTGCCAGCAGTTTTGCGGGACGCGATCCGACTAGATTCCCCGGGGAGCTGTTTTTT.

The chain couples TRBV10-3 to TRBJ1-2, with no clear D. Germline V gene data show CDR1 as ENHRY and CDR2 as SYGVKD. V was pared by 5 bases and J by 2 bases, with 9 bases between. This CDR3 contains 13 residues. The CDR3 coding sequence is TGTGCCATCAGTCCCACACAGAACTATGGCTACACCTTC. It specifies CAISPTQNYGYTF.

This clonotype was observed a handful of times. The V and J genes are TRBV12-3 or TRBV12-4 and TRBJ2-5; D is perhaps TRBD1 or TRBD2 (5 bases each). This CDR3 has 15 amino acids. Deletions cut 4 bases from V and 3 bases from J, with 15 bases between. The CDR3 DNA reads TGTGCCAGCAGTTCCGGGGCCGGAAGGAAAGAGACCCAGTACTTC. Protein product: CASSSGAGRKETQYF.

In its sample, this clonotype was seen a few times. This chain links TRBV12-3 or TRBV12-4 with TRBJ2-6; possibly TRBD1 or TRBD2 for D (6 bases each). This CDR3 is built from 17 residues. V lost 3 bases and J 2 bases, leaving 14 bases between the germline ends. This CDR3 is CASSFISGAAGANVLTF. The CDR3 DNA follows: TGTGCCAGCAGTTTTATTTCGGGGGCGGCTGGGGCCAACGTCCTGACTTTC.

This clonotype has just a few counts. The V gene is TRBV12-3 or TRBV12-4, the J gene TRBJ1-4; tentative D call: TRBD1 (6 bases). V was clipped by 2 bases and J by 8 bases, with 12 bases between them. This CDR3 is built from 14 residues. The CDR3: CASSLRGASEKLFF. The CDR3 DNA sequence: TGTGCCAGCAGTTTACGGGGGGCGTCCGAAAAACTGTTTTTT.

The chain recombines TRBV7-9 with TRBJ1-1; D unclear. The V end was cut by 1 base, the J end by 4 bases, with 7 bases between. Germline-derived CDR1 and CDR2 are SEHNR and FQNEAQ (reference sequence). This CDR3 contains 13 residues. The CDR3: CASSLVTTTEAFF. CDR3 nucleotide sequence: TGTGCCAGCAGCTTAGTTACCACCACTGAAGCTTTCTTT.